The following is a T cell receptor beta chain sequence with its context. Sequencing used immunoSEQ multiplex PCR; TCRdb keeps in-frame clones, though not all of them. Of approximately 250,000 clones in the sample, approximately 87% were seen once. V lost 0 bases, J lost 6 bases, and 7 bases stayed unmatched. This CDR3 is 17 amino acids long. Germline loops: CDR1 SGHRS, CDR2 YFSETQ. The data are from a study of blood T cell repertoires in COVID-19. The V gene is TRBV5-1, the J gene TRBJ2-3; 13 nucleotides match TRBD2. Sequenced material: peripheral blood. This sequence originates from a human donor in a cohort sampled during active COVID-19. The CDR3 protein is CASSLVLAGGSRDTQYF. In DNA, the CDR3 is TGCGCCAGCAGCTTGGTACTAGCGGGGGGGAGCCGGGATACGCAGTATTTT.